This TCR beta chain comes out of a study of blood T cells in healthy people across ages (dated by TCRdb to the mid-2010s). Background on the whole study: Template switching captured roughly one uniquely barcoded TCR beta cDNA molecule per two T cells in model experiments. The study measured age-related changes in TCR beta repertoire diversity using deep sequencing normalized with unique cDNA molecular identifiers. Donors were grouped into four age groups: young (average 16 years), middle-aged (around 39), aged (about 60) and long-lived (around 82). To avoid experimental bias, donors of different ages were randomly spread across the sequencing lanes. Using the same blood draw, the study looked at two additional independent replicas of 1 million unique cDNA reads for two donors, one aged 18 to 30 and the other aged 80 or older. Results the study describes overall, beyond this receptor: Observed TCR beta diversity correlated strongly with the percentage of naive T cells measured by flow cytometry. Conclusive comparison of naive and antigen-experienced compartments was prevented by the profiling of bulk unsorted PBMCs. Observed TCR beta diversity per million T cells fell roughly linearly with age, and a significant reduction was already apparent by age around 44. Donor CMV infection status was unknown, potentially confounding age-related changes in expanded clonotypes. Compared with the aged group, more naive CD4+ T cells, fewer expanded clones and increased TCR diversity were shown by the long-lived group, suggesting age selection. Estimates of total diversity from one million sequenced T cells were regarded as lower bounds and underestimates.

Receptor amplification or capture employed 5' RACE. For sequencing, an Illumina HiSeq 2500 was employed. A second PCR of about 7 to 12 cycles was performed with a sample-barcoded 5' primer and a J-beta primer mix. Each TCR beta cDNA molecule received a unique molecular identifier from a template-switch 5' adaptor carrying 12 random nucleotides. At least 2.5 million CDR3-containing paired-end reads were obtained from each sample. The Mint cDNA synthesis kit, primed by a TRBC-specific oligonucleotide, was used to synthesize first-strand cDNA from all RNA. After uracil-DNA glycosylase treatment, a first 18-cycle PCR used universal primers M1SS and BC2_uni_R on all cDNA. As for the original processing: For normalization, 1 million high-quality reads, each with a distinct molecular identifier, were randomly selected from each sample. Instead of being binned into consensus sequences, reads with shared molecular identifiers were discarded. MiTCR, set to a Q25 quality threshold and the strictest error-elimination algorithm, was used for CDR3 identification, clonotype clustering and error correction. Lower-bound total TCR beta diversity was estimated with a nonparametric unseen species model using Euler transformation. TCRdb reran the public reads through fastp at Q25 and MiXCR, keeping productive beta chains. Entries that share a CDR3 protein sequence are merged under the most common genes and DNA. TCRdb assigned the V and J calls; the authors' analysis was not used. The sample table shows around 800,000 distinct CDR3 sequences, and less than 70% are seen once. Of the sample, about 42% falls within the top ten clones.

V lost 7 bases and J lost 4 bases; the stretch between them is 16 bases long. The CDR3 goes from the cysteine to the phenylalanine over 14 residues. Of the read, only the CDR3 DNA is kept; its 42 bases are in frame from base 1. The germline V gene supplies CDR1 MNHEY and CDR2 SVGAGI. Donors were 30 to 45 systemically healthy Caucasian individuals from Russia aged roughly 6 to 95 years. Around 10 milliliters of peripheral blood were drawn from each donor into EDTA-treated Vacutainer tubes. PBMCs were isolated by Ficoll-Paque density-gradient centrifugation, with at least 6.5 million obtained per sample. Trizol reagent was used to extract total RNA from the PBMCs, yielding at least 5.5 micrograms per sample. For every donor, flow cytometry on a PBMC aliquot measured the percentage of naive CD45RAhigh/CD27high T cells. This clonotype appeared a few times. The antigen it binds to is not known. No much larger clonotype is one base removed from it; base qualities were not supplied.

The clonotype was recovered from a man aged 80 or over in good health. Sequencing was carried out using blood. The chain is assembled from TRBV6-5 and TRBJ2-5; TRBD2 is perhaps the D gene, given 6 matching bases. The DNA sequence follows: TGTGCCAGCACCAACCCCGGGAGCGGAGAGACCCAGTACTTC. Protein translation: CASTNPGSGETQYF.